Detailed here is one TCR beta chain. Antigen specificity is unknown. The data belong to a study of beta chain features in type 1 diabetes. CD4+ cells of the naive, central memory, regulatory and stem cell-like memory types were sorted via CD45RO/CCR7/CD25/CD127/CD95/CD27. Sequencing targeted expressed TCRB transcripts, as all isolated RNA had been reverse transcribed. Clones were read by immunoSEQ multiplex PCR, and TCRdb kept only the in-frame ones, dropping some. Of roughly 240,000 clones listed, around 25% are singletons. The CDR3 spans 14 residues. Germline CDR1 SGHRS, CDR2 YFSETQ. The J segment lost 4 bases and the V segment lost 5 bases, leaving 5 bases of the junction unmatched. Study conclusions and caveats: The question of HLA type influencing TCRB rearrangement was one that remained unresolved here. Across all four CD4+ subsets, people with type 1 diabetes showed modestly shorter TCRB CDR3s.

This receptor was identified in a woman in her twenties or thirties with type 1 diabetes. Sequenced input: naive CD4+ T cells from blood. The V call is TRBV5-1, the J call TRBJ2-3; 9 nucleotides align to TRBD2. CDR3 nucleotide sequence: TGCGCCAGCAGGGTAGCGGGAGCCCCAGATACGCAGTATTTT. This codes for CASRVAGAPDTQYF.